This T cell receptor beta chain was sequenced during a study of T cells in women clearing cervical HPV infection. The overall study: HLA type could not be excluded as a confounder. Study-wide findings and caveats: CIN3+ cases had significantly higher TCR repertoire richness than controls, but evenness did not differ.

The V gene lost 4 bases and the J gene lost 6 bases, with 7 bases spanning the gap. Germline V gives CDR1 MNHNS, CDR2 SASEGT. This CDR3 has 13 amino acids. Generated by immunoSEQ multiplex PCR, the TCRdb table keeps only in-frame clones and is missing some. This sample contains over 10,000 clones. Turning to this clone: Its target is not known. With the read ending 3 residues before the CDR3 end, the germline J gene is used to fill in that end.

Sequenced sample: blood buffy coat. The chain employs TRBV6-1 and TRBJ1-6; D ambiguous. The sequence was collected from a woman aged 18 to 69 with a cervical HPV16 infection that either progressed to CIN3+ or cleared (not recorded which). The CDR3 sequence is CASSVSRNSPLHF. CDR3 bases read: TGTGCCAGCAGTGTGAGCCGTAATTCACCC.